This T cell receptor (beta chain) was sequenced in a study of blood T cell repertoires in COVID-19. Study overall: Whether acute or convalescent, the COVID-19 samples came from the United States, Italy and Spain.

The CDR3 spans 16 residues. The germline V and J ends were trimmed by 1 base and 7 bases, with 14 bases remaining between them. Germline-derived CDR1 and CDR2 are MGHRA and YSYEKL. Using immunoSEQ multiplex PCR, the repertoire was profiled, and TCRdb retains in-frame clones only, with some absent. The sample includes 25,000 to 30,000 clones, less than 80% of them seen just once. The chain links TRBV4-1 to TRBJ1-6, with a tentative D call TRBD1 (5 bases). The sample taken for sequencing was peripheral blood. The receptor was isolated from a man between 65 and 80 years old with acute or convalescent COVID-19. The CDR3: CASSQGWGVDNSPLHF. The CDR3 region has the DNA TGCGCCAGCAGCCAAGGATGGGGGGTAGACAATTCACCCCTCCACTTT.